The clone carrying this T cell receptor beta chain has at least ten counts. Time point defined: sample taken at primary tumor resection. Tumor, nontumor lung or frozen PBMC supplied whole RNA, sequenced without sorting. J lost 8 bases, V lost 4 bases, and 10 bases had no gene match. In germline, CDR1 is SGHDT, CDR2 YYEEEE. This CDR3 is built from 15 residues. This specimen comes from a study of spatial heterogeneity in lung cancer. TCRdb re-called the 5' RACE reads with MiXCR, one entry per CDR3 protein. The sample lists under 75,000 distinct CDR3 sequences; about an eighth were seen once. The sample here was PBMCs, taken at surgery. The rearrangement joins TRBV5-6 to TRBJ1-4; 8 bases fit TRBD1. The sequence was collected from a male donor with early-stage non-small cell lung cancer. The CDR3 spells CASSEWGTGGEKLFF. The CDR3 DNA reads TGTGCCAGCAGCGAATGGGGGACAGGAGGCGAAAAACTGTTTTTT.